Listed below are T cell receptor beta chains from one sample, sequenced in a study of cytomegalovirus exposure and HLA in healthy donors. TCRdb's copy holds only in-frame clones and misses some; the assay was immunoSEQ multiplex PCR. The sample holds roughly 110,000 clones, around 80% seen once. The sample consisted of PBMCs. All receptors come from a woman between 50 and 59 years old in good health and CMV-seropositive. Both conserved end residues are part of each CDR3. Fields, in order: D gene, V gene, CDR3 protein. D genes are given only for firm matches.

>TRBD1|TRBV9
CASSTPGQGVPDTQYF
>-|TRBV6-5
CASTQNNEQFF
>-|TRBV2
CASIFNRVNTEAFF
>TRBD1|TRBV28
CASNERGRSAEQYF
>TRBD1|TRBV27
CASSLGAGTGETQYF
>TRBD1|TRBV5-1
CASSLGQGATDTQYF
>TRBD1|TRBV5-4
CASSLDRGSSGNTIYF
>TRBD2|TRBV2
CASSGRGGIPYQETQYF
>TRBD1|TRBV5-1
CASSLGADRSAGYTF
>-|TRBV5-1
CASSLGDSRSGNTIYF
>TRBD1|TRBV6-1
CASSGDRDSLYGYTF
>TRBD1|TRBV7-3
CASSPGTGRGDTQYF
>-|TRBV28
CASSWGGQNYGYTF
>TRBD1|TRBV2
CASRGGLNNQPQHF
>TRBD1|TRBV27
CASSLLGTGGISGNTIYF
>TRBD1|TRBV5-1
CASSFSGTGVGYTF
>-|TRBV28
CASSLHRVETEAFF
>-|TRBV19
CASSIQGNKGNQPQHF
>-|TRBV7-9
CASSSTGYEQYF
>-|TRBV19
CASSIQGRQPQHF
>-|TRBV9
CASSPRGGPGTDTQYF
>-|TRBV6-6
CASSYRGMNTEAFF
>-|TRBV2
CASSVRETGELFF
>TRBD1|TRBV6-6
CASSYSGTGPYEQYF
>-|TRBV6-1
CASSTGNYGYTF
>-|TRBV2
CASRDRPGNEKLFF
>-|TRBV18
CASSPTKGQDNNYGYTF
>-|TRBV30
CAWSVALSNQPQHF
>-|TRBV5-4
CASSIDRFNSPLHF
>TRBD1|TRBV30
CAWSLMGQGSDTQYF
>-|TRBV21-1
CASSAKQGAGSASGNQPQHF
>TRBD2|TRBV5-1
CASSTGLAGDSETQYF
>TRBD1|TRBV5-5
CASSLRDSPHEQYF
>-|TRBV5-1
CASSSRGSRSSGNTIYF
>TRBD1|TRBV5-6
CASSFYAGTGPYEQYF
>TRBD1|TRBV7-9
CASRAGTVSGNTIYF
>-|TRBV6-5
CASSLGLLEYF
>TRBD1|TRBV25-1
CASSETGWVNTEAFF
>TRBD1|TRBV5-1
CASSWTGLSTGELFF
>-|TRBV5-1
CASSLVVHSTNYGYTF
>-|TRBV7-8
CASSLEMNPGADTQYF
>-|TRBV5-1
CASRLENYGYTF
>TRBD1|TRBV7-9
CASSAPGQGVTEAFF
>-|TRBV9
CASSPRPRHSSTDTQYF
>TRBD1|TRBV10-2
CASRTGPPQNTEAFF
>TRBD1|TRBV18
CASSRGTGGPLSSYEQYF
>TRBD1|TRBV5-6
CASSLGRTGDYGYTF
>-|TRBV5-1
CASSVSGTRGYNEQFF
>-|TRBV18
CASSPDRRIFNDQPQHF
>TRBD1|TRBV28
CASSLAGTGLGNQPQHF
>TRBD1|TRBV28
CASSAITGGGEKLFF
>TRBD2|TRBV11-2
CASGLAGAPGQYF
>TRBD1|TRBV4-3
CASSQDGRQGSPVEQYF
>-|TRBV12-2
CASRLAGSSGNTIYF
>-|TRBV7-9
CASSLGGPNQPQHF